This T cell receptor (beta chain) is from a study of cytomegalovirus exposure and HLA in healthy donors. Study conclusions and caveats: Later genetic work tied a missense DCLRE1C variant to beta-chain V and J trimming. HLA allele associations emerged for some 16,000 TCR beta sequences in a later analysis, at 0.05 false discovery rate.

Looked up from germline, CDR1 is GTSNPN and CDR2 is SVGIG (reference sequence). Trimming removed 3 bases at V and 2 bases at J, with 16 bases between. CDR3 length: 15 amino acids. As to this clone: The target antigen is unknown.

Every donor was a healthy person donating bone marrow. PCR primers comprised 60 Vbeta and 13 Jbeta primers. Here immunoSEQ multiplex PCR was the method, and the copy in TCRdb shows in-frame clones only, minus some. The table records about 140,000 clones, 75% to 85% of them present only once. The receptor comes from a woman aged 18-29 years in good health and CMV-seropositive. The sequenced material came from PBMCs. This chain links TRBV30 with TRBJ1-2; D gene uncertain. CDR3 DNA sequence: TGTGCCTGGAGCCGGGAGAGCACAAAAAACTATGGCTACACCTTC. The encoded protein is CAWSRESTKNYGYTF.